Below, 9 T cell receptor beta chains from the same sample are listed, as sequenced in a study of T-cell reconstitution after alpha-beta-depleted transplantation in children. Unique molecular identifiers were incorporated when the TCRbeta library was constructed. TCRdb processed the PCR reads anew with MiXCR; each CDR3 protein has one entry. Of 350,000 to 400,000 distinct CDR3 sequences in the sample, approximately 20% were seen once. Sequencing was performed on PBMCs from the stem cell graft donor, taken from the stem cell graft. The source is a human donor who donated a stem cell graft to a child with acute myeloid leukemia.

This clonotype was counted at least ten times. V and J are TRBV20-1 and TRBJ2-1, with D possibly TRBD2 on 6 matching bases. In germline, CDR1 is DFQATT, CDR2 SNEGSKA (reference sequence). This CDR3 spans 13 amino acids. Trimming shortened V by 5 bases and J by 9 bases, and 17 bases separated the two germline ends. CDR3 region: CSALVGGRGEQFF. The CDR3 region has the DNA TGCAGTGCTCTGGTTGGGGGGAGAGGTGAGCAGTTCTTC.

The V and J genes are TRBV15 and TRBJ2-4, with D tentatively TRBD2 (6 bases). The CDR3 contains 14 residues. Trimming removed 8 bases at V and 10 bases at J, with 21 bases between. Germline V gene sequence: CDR1 LNHNV, CDR2 YYDKDF (reference sequence). Written as DNA, the CDR3 is TGTGCCACCTCCAGACTAGTTCGGGCTGAGATTCAGTACTTC. As protein: CATSRLVRAEIQYF. The whole variable domain, remainder taken from reference TRBV15 and TRBJ2-4, is DAMVIQNPRYQVTQFGKPVTLSCSQTLNHNVMYWYQQKSSQAPKLLFHYYDKDFNNEADTPDNFQSRRPNTSFCFLDIRSPGLGDTAMYLCATSRLVRAEIQYFGAGTRLSVL.

V is TRBV15 and J is TRBJ2-7; 7 positions match TRBD1. With 3 bases clipped from V and 5 bases from J, the junction kept 1 base outside the gene matches. The CDR3 covers 12 residues. Germline V CDR1 and CDR2: LNHNV, YYDKDF (reference sequence). This chain's CDR3 is CATSSTGDEQYF. The CDR3 DNA sequence: TGTGCCACCAGCAGTACAGGGGACGAGCAGTACTTC.

This clonotype was seen a few times. Written as DNA, the CDR3 is TGTGCCAGCAGCTTAGTTCGGTCTACAGATACGCAGTATTTT. It codes for CASSLVRSTDTQYF. The gene calls are TRBV7-2 and TRBJ2-3; no definite D call. V was pared by 1 base and J by 3 bases, with 8 bases between. The CDR3 is 14 amino acids. Germline V gene sequence: CDR1 SGHTA, CDR2 FQGNSA.

In its sample, this clonotype was seen a few times. The rearrangement uses TRBV9 and TRBJ2-5; D unclear. Trimming shortened V by 0 bases and J by 0 bases, and 6 bases separated the two germline ends. This CDR3 is built from 14 residues. The germline CDR1 and CDR2 sequences are SGDLS and YYNGEE. The CDR3 DNA follows: TGTGCCAGCAGCGTAGAGCATTACCAAGAGACCCAGTACTTC. Translation: CASSVEHYQETQYF.

This clonotype appeared a few times. The chain links TRBV28 to TRBJ2-1; 7 positions match TRBD1. The trim removed 6 bases at V and 8 bases at J, leaving 10 bases unmatched. The CDR3 is made up of 14 amino acids. Germline-derived CDR1 and CDR2 are MDHEN and SYDVKM. The CDR3 region is CASRNRGLQDEQFF. The CDR3 DNA reads as TGTGCCAGCAGAAACAGGGGCCTTCAGGATGAGCAGTTCTTC.

CDR3 bases: TGTGCCAGCAGTTTAGTAGTTTCGGGTTCACCCCTCCACTTT. The encoded protein is CASSLVVSGSPLHF. The V call is TRBV12-3 or TRBV12-4, the J call TRBJ1-6; D is ambiguous. V shed 1 base and J shed 9 bases, with 10 bases lying between them. The CDR3 is made up of 14 amino acids.

This clonotype was counted only a few times. The chain uses TRBV12-3 or TRBV12-4 and TRBJ1-1; no definite D call. This CDR3 comprises 11 residues. The V and J ends lost 7 bases and 8 bases respectively, with 11 bases between them. The CDR3: CASNLRGEAFF. The CDR3 region has the DNA TGTGCCAGCAATCTTCGGGGAGAAGCTTTCTTT.

This clonotype was found a few times. The V and J genes are TRBV25-1 and TRBJ1-2; tentative D call: TRBD1 (5 bases). The germline V and J ends were trimmed by 4 bases and 10 bases, with 16 bases remaining between them. Per germline, CDR1 MGHDK and CDR2 SYGVNS. The CDR3 is 13 amino acids. The CDR3 DNA reads TGTGCCAGCAGTGGGAGGCAGGGCAAGTACTACACCTTC. Its translation: CASSGRQGKYYTF.